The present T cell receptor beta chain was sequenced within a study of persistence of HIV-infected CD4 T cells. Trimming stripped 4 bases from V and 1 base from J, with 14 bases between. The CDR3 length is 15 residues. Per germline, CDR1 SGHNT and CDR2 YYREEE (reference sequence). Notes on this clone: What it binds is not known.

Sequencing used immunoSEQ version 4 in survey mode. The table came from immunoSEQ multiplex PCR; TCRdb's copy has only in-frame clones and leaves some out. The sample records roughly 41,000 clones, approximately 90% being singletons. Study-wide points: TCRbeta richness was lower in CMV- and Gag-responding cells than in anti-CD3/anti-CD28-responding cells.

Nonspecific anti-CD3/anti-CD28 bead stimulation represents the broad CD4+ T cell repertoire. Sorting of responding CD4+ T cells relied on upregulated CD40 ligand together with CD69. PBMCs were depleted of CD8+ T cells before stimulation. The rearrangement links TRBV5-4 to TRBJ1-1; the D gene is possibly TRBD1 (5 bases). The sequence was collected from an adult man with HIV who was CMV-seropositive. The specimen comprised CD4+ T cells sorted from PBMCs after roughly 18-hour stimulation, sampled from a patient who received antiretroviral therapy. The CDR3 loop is CASSGGAGENTEAFF. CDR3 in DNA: TGTGCCAGCAGCGGAGGGGCGGGTGAGAACACTGAAGCTTTCTTT.